This T cell receptor beta chain was identified in a study of shared clonotypes between healthy human individuals. The CDR3 contains 10 residues. With 0 bases removed from V and 5 bases from J, the gap between germline ends came to 1 base. Per germline, CDR1 DFQATT and CDR2 SNEGSKA (reference sequence). Data came from immunoSEQ multiplex PCR; TCRdb stores just in-frame clones and leaves some out. The sample records about 1.5 million clones, roughly 98% being singletons. Concerning this clone: Its matching antigen is unknown. The same CDR3 can be traced to other DNA sequences in this sample.

Overall study results and limits: Several donors held about 5.1% of naive CD4 clonotypes in common.

This chain links TRBV20-1 with TRBJ1-2; D ambiguous. The sequenced material came from naive CD4+ T cells sorted from blood. Subset reported: CD45RA+ positively selected. The sequence was obtained from a man between 25 and 39 years old in good health. CDR3 protein: CSARDYGYTF. The DNA for the CDR3 is TGCAGTGCTAGAGATTATGGCTACACCTTC.